This entry features one T cell receptor beta chain sequence. These data belong to a study of control samples from healthy donors and cancer patients. Only in-frame clones appear in the TCRdb table, and some are missing; sequencing was by immunoSEQ multiplex PCR. The data contain 120,000 to 150,000 clones, about 91% of them singletons. The germline V gene encodes CDR1 SGHKS and CDR2 YYEKEE (reference sequence). Germline trimming cut 4 bases from V and 4 bases from J; bases unmatched to any gene: 9. The CDR3 contains 15 residues. The source of this sequence is a man aged 25-45 years in good health. The rearrangement joins TRBV5-5 to TRBJ2-3; 7 bases fit TRBD1. Sequencing was performed on blood. CDR3 region: CASSLGTGDPDTQYF. The CDR3 bases are TGTGCCAGCAGCCTGGGAACAGGGGATCCAGATACGCAGTATTTT.